This TCR beta chain was sequenced during a study of T-cell reconstitution after alpha-beta-depleted transplantation in children. Notes on the study in general: At one year after transplant, newly produced T cells mostly accounted for T-cell counts and diversity.

Unique molecular identifiers were used to barcode this TCRbeta library. TCRdb processed the PCR reads anew with MiXCR; each CDR3 protein has one entry. The table lists 280,000 or so distinct CDR3 sequences, under 14% of them singletons. The germline gives CDR1 SNHLY, CDR2 FYNNEI. The CDR3 contains 15 residues. The trim removed 2 bases at V and 4 bases at J, leaving 2 bases unmatched. A word on this clonotype: Its antigen is unidentified.

The TCR sequence derives from a male patient between 2 and 15 years old who had a stem cell transplant for chronic granulomatous disease, so the T cells may come from the graft donor. The material was peripheral blood, obtained 180 days after TCRalphabeta/CD19-depleted stem cell transplant. The genes are TRBV2 and TRBJ2-2; 9 nucleotides line up with TRBD1. Written as DNA, the CDR3 is TGTGCCAGCAGTGAAAACAGGGGGCTCACCGGGGAGCTGTTTTTT. It encodes CASSENRGLTGELFF.